One and the same sample provided the 6 T cell receptor beta chains below, sequenced in a study of T cells in women clearing cervical HPV infection. Method: immunoSEQ multiplex PCR; TCRdb's copy keeps in-frame clones and lacks some. In all, the sample yields some 20,000 clones. Sequenced sample: blood buffy coat. These TCRs come from a woman between 18 and 70 years old with a cervical HPV16 infection that either progressed to CIN3+ or cleared (not recorded which).

Worth noting for this clone: The read comes to an end 3 residues before the CDR3 does, leaving the germline J gene to fill in the end. J is TRBJ2-3 and V is TRBV5-1; D is unclear. The CDR3 spans 13 residues. The germline V gene has CDR1 SGHRS and CDR2 YFSETQ. The V end was cut by 0 bases, the J end by 2 bases, with 4 bases between. Partial CDR3 DNA: TGCGCCAGCAGCTTGGCTGTCACAGATACG. It encodes CASSLAVTDT. The full CDR3 reads CASSLAVTDTQYF.

As for this clone: The read is 3 residues too short to cover the CDR3 end, so that end is filled in from the germline J gene. The chain combines TRBV20-1 with TRBJ1-2; 8 bases line up with TRBD1. This CDR3 has 13 residues. Per the germline V gene, CDR1 is DFQATT and CDR2 is SNEGSKA (reference sequence). Trimming took 4 bases from V and 4 from J; bases not matched to a gene: 5. CDR3 amino acids: CSATRQGTYGYTF. The CDR3 bases that were read are TGCAGTGCTACCCGACAGGGGACCTATGGC.

CDR3 loop: CASSPDTGAYGYTF. The covered CDR3 bases are TGTGCCAGTAGTCCGGATACAGGGGCCTATGGC. The V and J genes are TRBV19 and TRBJ1-2; 7 nucleotides line up with TRBD1. The read is 3 residues too short to cover the CDR3 end, so that end is filled in from the germline J gene. Trimming at V came to 5 bases and at J to 4 bases, leaving 7 bases not matched to a gene. Germline V lookup: CDR1 LNHDA, CDR2 SQIVND (reference sequence). The CDR3 spans 14 residues.

This clone is identified as medium-sized (0.01 to 0.1%) from frequency. With the read ending 3 residues before the CDR3 end, the germline J gene is used to fill in that end. Other DNA sequences in this specimen translate into the identical CDR3. The rearrangement uses TRBV19 and TRBJ2-5; D ambiguous. In germline, CDR1 is LNHDA, CDR2 SQIVND (reference sequence). This CDR3 comprises 12 residues. With 1 base removed from V and 5 bases from J, the gap between germline ends came to 5 bases. The DNA read from the CDR3 is TGTGCCAGTAGTATAGGAGGCGAGACC. This gives the protein CASSIGGET. The complete CDR3 protein is CASSIGGETQYF.

With respect to this clone: The read ends 3 residues shy of where the CDR3 ends; the end is completed using the germline J gene. The V call is TRBV2, the J call TRBJ2-7, with 9 bases that match TRBD1. Germline loops: CDR1 SNHLY, CDR2 FYNNEI. The V gene end was trimmed by 6 bases and the J gene end by 3 bases; junction bases not matched to a gene: 0. The CDR3 runs to 12 residues. This chain's CDR3 is CASRTGGYEQYF. CDR3 bases read: TGTGCCAGCAGGACAGGGGGCTACGAG.

About this clone: The read finishes 3 residues shy of the CDR3 end, and the germline J gene is used to complete it. The chain joins TRBV5-1 to TRBJ2-3; the match to TRBD1 covers 9 bases. After removal of 4 bases from V and 0 bases from J, the junction contained 6 bases not matched to a gene. Germline values: CDR1 SGHRS, CDR2 YFSETQ. This CDR3 has 16 residues. CDR3 bases read: TGCGCCAGCAGCCCAAGCGGGACAGGGAGCACAGATACG. Encoded protein: CASSPSGTGSTDT. The whole CDR3 sequence is CASSPSGTGSTDTQYF.